The rows below give T cell receptor beta chains drawn from one sample of a study of shared clonotypes between healthy human individuals. Clones were sequenced by immunoSEQ multiplex PCR, and TCRdb holds only the in-frame ones, with some missing. The sample lists about 510,000 clones; 60% to 80% were seen once. Sequenced material: PBMCs. These receptors were obtained from a middle-aged woman in good health. Some clones in this sample may be carry-over from other donors' samples. Both conserved end residues are part of each CDR3. The D gene is left open where the match is weak. The listing skips clone size in some rows; elsewhere it reads once, few, many or a size class.

j_gene: TRBJ2-1; abundance: NA; d_gene: NA; v_gene: TRBV15; CDR3nt: TGTGCCACCAGCAGAGATCGTGGGGTTAATGAGCAGTTCTTC; CDR3aa: CATSRDRGVNEQFF
j_gene: TRBJ2-7; abundance: NA; d_gene: TRBD1; v_gene: TRBV5-1; CDR3nt: TGCGCCAGCAGTGACAGGGCGGGCGAGCAGTACTTC; CDR3aa: CASSDRAGEQYF
j_gene: TRBJ2-1; abundance: NA; d_gene: TRBD1; v_gene: TRBV5-1; CDR3nt: TGCGCCAGCAGCTTGGCCGCGAGGGGGCAAGGAAATGAGCAGTTCTTC; CDR3aa: CASSLAARGQGNEQFF
j_gene: TRBJ2-1; abundance: NA; d_gene: TRBD2; v_gene: TRBV7-2; CDR3nt: TGTGCCAGCAGCCGCGGGACTAGCGGTCGCAAGCAGTTCTTC; CDR3aa: CASSRGTSGRKQFF
j_gene: TRBJ1-5; abundance: NA; d_gene: NA; v_gene: TRBV19; CDR3nt: TGTGCCAGTAGTACCGGGACTGGGTCTAGCAATCAGCCCCAGCATTTT; CDR3aa: CASSTGTGSSNQPQHF
j_gene: TRBJ2-3; abundance: NA; d_gene: NA; v_gene: TRBV18; CDR3nt: TGTGCCAGCTCACCACGTGGACAATACACAGATACGCAGTATTTT; CDR3aa: CASSPRGQYTDTQYF
j_gene: TRBJ2-2; abundance: NA; d_gene: NA; v_gene: TRBV29-1; CDR3nt: TGCAGCGCCTCAGGGCGAGTAAGCACCGGGGAGCTGTTTTTT; CDR3aa: CSASGRVSTGELFF
j_gene: TRBJ1-5; abundance: NA; d_gene: NA; v_gene: TRBV18; CDR3nt: TGTGCCAGCTCGCACCTCGGGGAGGGCGCTCAGCCCCAGCATTTT; CDR3aa: CASSHLGEGAQPQHF
j_gene: TRBJ1-2; abundance: NA; d_gene: NA; v_gene: TRBV10-3; CDR3nt: TGTGCCATCAGTGAGTCGATGATAGCAGGCGGCTATGGCTACACCTTC; CDR3aa: CAISESMIAGGYGYTF
j_gene: TRBJ1-1; abundance: NA; d_gene: TRBD1; v_gene: TRBV27; CDR3nt: TGTGCCAGCAGTCCCGGGACAGGGGAACCGAACACTGAAGCTTTCTTT; CDR3aa: CASSPGTGEPNTEAFF
j_gene: TRBJ1-5; abundance: NA; d_gene: TRBD1; v_gene: TRBV30; CDR3nt: TGTGCCTGGAGCGACAGGGGCAATCAGCCCCAGCATTTT; CDR3aa: CAWSDRGNQPQHF
j_gene: TRBJ2-6; abundance: NA; d_gene: TRBD1; v_gene: TRBV9; CDR3nt: TGTGCCAGCAGCCCAACAATCGATTCAATGGGACAGGGGGTGGCCAACGTCCTGACTTTC; CDR3aa: CASSPTIDSMGQGVANVLTF
j_gene: TRBJ1-1; abundance: few; d_gene: NA; v_gene: TRBV29-1; CDR3nt: TGCAGCGTTGATGAGGCACTCAACACTGAAGCTTTCTTT; CDR3aa: CSVDEALNTEAFF
j_gene: TRBJ2-7; abundance: NA; d_gene: TRBD1; v_gene: TRBV5-1; CDR3nt: TGCGCCAGCAGCTTGGAGCCGCCGGGACAGGGGCAACAGCAGTACTTC; CDR3aa: CASSLEPPGQGQQQYF
j_gene: TRBJ2-3; abundance: NA; d_gene: NA; v_gene: TRBV11-2; CDR3nt: TGTGCCAGCAGCACCCCGGGGAAGGAAGGGGATACGCAGTATTTT; CDR3aa: CASSTPGKEGDTQYF
j_gene: TRBJ2-1; abundance: NA; d_gene: TRBD1; v_gene: TRBV27; CDR3nt: TGTGCCAGCAGTCCCGGGACAGGGACGGTTGAGCAGTTCTTC; CDR3aa: CASSPGTGTVEQFF
j_gene: TRBJ2-1; abundance: NA; d_gene: NA; v_gene: TRBV12-5; CDR3nt: TGTGCTAGTGGTTTGACCCCCCTAGCAAGGCCCTACAATGAGCAGTTCTTC; CDR3aa: CASGLTPLARPYNEQFF
j_gene: TRBJ1-5; abundance: NA; d_gene: NA; v_gene: TRBV28; CDR3nt: TGTGCCAGCAGTTTGGCCCCAGGGGACAATCAGCCCCAGCATTTT; CDR3aa: CASSLAPGDNQPQHF
j_gene: TRBJ2-3; abundance: NA; d_gene: TRBD2; v_gene: TRBV5-4; CDR3nt: TGTGCCAGCAGGGACCAGCGGGACCGGACTAGCACAGATACGCAGTATTTT; CDR3aa: CASRDQRDRTSTDTQYF
j_gene: TRBJ2-6; abundance: few; d_gene: NA; v_gene: TRBV5-8; CDR3nt: TGTGCCAGCAGCTTGGCGCACCTGAGGTTTCTCTCTGGGGCCAACGTCCTGACTTTC; CDR3aa: CASSLAHLRFLSGANVLTF
j_gene: TRBJ2-5; abundance: NA; d_gene: TRBD2; v_gene: TRBV9; CDR3nt: TGTGCCAGCAGCGTAGAAGGGAGGGTGGAGACCCAGTACTTC; CDR3aa: CASSVEGRVETQYF
j_gene: TRBJ2-5; abundance: NA; d_gene: NA; v_gene: TRBV27; CDR3nt: TGTGCCAGCAGCATCGGGGAGACCCAGTACTTC; CDR3aa: CASSIGETQYF
j_gene: TRBJ2-1; abundance: once; d_gene: NA; v_gene: TRBV5-5; CDR3nt: TGTGCCAGCAGCTTGAGGACAGTCTCCTGGAATGAGCAGTTCTTC; CDR3aa: CASSLRTVSWNEQFF
j_gene: TRBJ2-7; abundance: once; d_gene: TRBD2; v_gene: TRBV29-1; CDR3nt: TGCAGCGTTGGCCTTAGCGGGGGGTACGAGCAGTACTTC; CDR3aa: CSVGLSGGYEQYF
j_gene: TRBJ1-4; abundance: NA; d_gene: NA; v_gene: TRBV15; CDR3nt: TGTGCCACCAGCAGAGATCGGGGAGCTAATGAAAAACTGTTTTTT; CDR3aa: CATSRDRGANEKLFF
j_gene: TRBJ2-5; abundance: NA; d_gene: NA; v_gene: TRBV11-2; CDR3nt: TGTGCCAGCAACACGGCGGGGACATCAGTAGAGACCCAGTACTTC; CDR3aa: CASNTAGTSVETQYF
j_gene: TRBJ2-1; abundance: NA; d_gene: TRBD2; v_gene: TRBV4-2; CDR3nt: TGTGCCAGCAGCCAAAGGTACGCGGGAGGCGACAATGAGCAGTTCTTC; CDR3aa: CASSQRYAGGDNEQFF
j_gene: TRBJ1-1; abundance: NA; d_gene: NA; v_gene: TRBV18; CDR3nt: TGTGCCAGCTCACCAGTCAGGAACACTGAAGCTTTCTTT; CDR3aa: CASSPVRNTEAFF
j_gene: TRBJ1-5; abundance: NA; d_gene: NA; v_gene: TRBV6-6; CDR3nt: TGTGCCAGCAGTTACTCGTCTAATCAGCCCCAGCATTTT; CDR3aa: CASSYSSNQPQHF
j_gene: TRBJ1-5; abundance: NA; d_gene: NA; v_gene: TRBV29-1; CDR3nt: TGCAGCGTTGAGGAGAGCGGAGCGCCAGCCCAGCATTTT; CDR3aa: CSVEESGAPAQHF
j_gene: TRBJ2-1; abundance: NA; d_gene: TRBD2; v_gene: TRBV11-2; CDR3nt: TGTGCCAGCAGCTTATCTAGCGGGGGCCACAATGAGCAGTTCTTC; CDR3aa: CASSLSSGGHNEQFF